This TCR beta chain came from a study of OX40 agonist ivuxolimab in advanced cancers. Trimming stripped 2 bases from V and 7 bases from J, with 12 bases between. The germline V gene encodes CDR1 KGHSH and CDR2 LQKENI. The CDR3 consists of 15 residues. Produced via immunoSEQ multiplex PCR; TCRdb's table is partial and in-frame only. The repertoire holds about 59,000 clones, with more than 75% as singletons. The sample was CD4+ or CD8+ T cells sorted from blood, taken in a trial of the OX40 agonist ivuxolimab. This receptor was taken from an adult with an advanced solid tumor such as melanoma, head and neck, liver or kidney cancer. This chain uses TRBV18 with TRBJ1-6; tentatively, D is TRBD1 (6 bases). CDR3 coding DNA: TGTGCCAGCTCACCAGGGATAGGGGGAAATTCACCCCTCCACTTT. It yields the protein CASSPGIGGNSPLHF.